The 13 T cell receptor beta chains below all came from one sample that was sequenced in a study of patients and donors after allogeneic stem cell transplantation (dated by TCRdb to 2018 to 2020). The library was obtained by RT-PCR. The sequencing machine was a NextSeq 550. The public reads were quality trimmed at Q25 with fastp and then assembled into clones with MiXCR by TCRdb, keeping productive beta chains. One record per CDR3 amino acid sequence lists the most common genes and DNA. This sample holds about a million distinct CDR3 sequences; over 15% were observed only once. The leading ten clones occupy around 6% of the sample. The source material was blood, either unsorted or a sorted T cell fraction (not recorded which). The receptors here all came from a human donor who was either an allogeneic HSCT recipient or a stem cell or donor lymphocyte infusion donor (not recorded which). It is not recorded whose cells these are; they may come from a transplant donor.

This clonotype was found a few times. J is TRBJ1-2 and V is TRBV6-2 or TRBV6-3; no reliable D call. V dropped 5 bases and J dropped 4 bases, with 14 bases sitting between them. Germline CDR1 MNHEY, CDR2 SVGEGT. The CDR3 is made up of 14 amino acids. Here the CDR3 reads CASSERRPAYGYTF. CDR3 sequence (DNA): TGTGCCAGCAGTGAGCGACGGCCCGCCTATGGCTACACCTTC.

CDR3: CASSEGGVTGELFF. The CDR3 DNA sequence: TGTGCCAGCAGTGAGGGGGGGGTCACCGGGGAGCTGTTTTTT. The chain combines TRBV6-1 with TRBJ2-2; 7 positions match TRBD2. The CDR3 is made up of 14 amino acids. The V and J ends lost 3 bases and 4 bases, in that order; junction bases with no gene match: 2. The germline gives CDR1 MNHNS, CDR2 SASEGT.

This clonotype was observed a few times. The chain carries TRBV3-1 and TRBJ1-2, with D uncertain. Germline assignment: CDR1 LGHDT and CDR2 YNNKEL (reference sequence). The V gene lost 2 bases and the J gene lost 0 bases, with 13 bases spanning the gap. This CDR3 region has 16 residues. The CDR3 bases are TGTGCCAGCAGCCAAAGTACCGGGATCACTAACTATGGCTACACCTTC. This gives the protein CASSQSTGITNYGYTF.

The chain employs TRBV4-2 and TRBJ2-7; D is undetermined. The CDR3 has 14 amino acids. V lost 1 base and J 1 base, leaving 8 bases between the germline ends. Germline CDR1 LGHNA, CDR2 YNFKEQ. The CDR3 is CASSQVSESYEQYF. The CDR3 bases are TGTGCCAGCAGCCAAGTGTCTGAGTCCTACGAGCAGTACTTC.

This clonotype was observed a few times. The chain is built from TRBV7-2 and TRBJ2-1; D is possibly TRBD2 (6 bases). With 3 bases removed from V and 7 bases from J, the gap between germline ends came to 16 bases. CDR1 and CDR2 (germline): SGHTA, FQGNSA. The CDR3 is 15 amino acids. The CDR3, as DNA: TGTGCCAGCAGCTTGGTAGCGGAAACACTGAATGAGCAGTTCTTC. Translation gives CASSLVAETLNEQFF.

A few counts support this clonotype. The chain links TRBV12-3 or TRBV12-4 to TRBJ1-1; D remains unclear. The CDR3 spans 12 residues. V dropped 5 bases and J dropped 7 bases, with 11 bases sitting between them. The CDR3 spells CASSIRVGEAFF. CDR3 nucleotides: TGTGCCAGCAGTATCCGGGTTGGTGAAGCTTTCTTT.

The chain carries TRBV6-1 and TRBJ2-5; a weak D match, TRBD1 (5 bases). The CDR3 length is 16 residues. The V gene's germline CDR1 is MNHNS and CDR2 SASEGT. Trimming left V 0 bases short and J 3 bases short, with 14 bases between. The CDR3 DNA reads TGTGCCAGCAGTGAAGCTCCCCCCGTAGGGGAAGAGACCCAGTACTTC. It translates to CASSEAPPVGEETQYF.

The chain uses TRBV7-9 and TRBJ2-1; 9 nucleotides match TRBD2. Germline CDR1 is SEHNR and CDR2 is FQNEAQ (reference sequence). The CDR3 extends over 15 amino acids. The trim removed 4 bases at V and 4 bases at J, leaving 5 bases unmatched. The CDR3 region has the DNA TGTGCCAGCAGCTGGAGCGGGGGGTGGTACAATGAGCAGTTCTTC. The encoded protein is CASSWSGGWYNEQFF.

The chain links TRBV12-3 or TRBV12-4 to TRBJ1-1, with D possibly being TRBD1 (5 bases). CDR3 length equals 13 residues. V was cut by 3 bases and J by 5 bases, with 10 bases left in between. In DNA, the CDR3 is TGTGCCAGCAGTTTTCGGGGGAGGACTGAAGCTTTCTTT. Encoded protein: CASSFRGRTEAFF.

This clonotype was counted a few times. The chain links TRBV12-3 or TRBV12-4 to TRBJ2-3, with TRBD2 matching 7 bases. The V gene end was trimmed by 3 bases and the J gene end by 4 bases; junction bases not matched to a gene: 13. The CDR3 runs 17 residues. The CDR3 spells CASSFGREAPRPDTQYF. CDR3 DNA: TGTGCCAGCAGTTTCGGTCGGGAGGCGCCTCGCCCAGATACGCAGTATTTT.

V usage is TRBV5-1 and J usage is TRBJ2-5; 13 nucleotides agree with TRBD2. J gave up 4 bases and V 4 bases, and 7 bases lay outside the gene matches. Germline CDR1 SGHRS, CDR2 YFSETQ. This CDR3 region has 16 residues. The CDR3 spells CASSERTSGSSETQYF. In nucleotides, the CDR3 is TGCGCCAGCAGCGAGAGGACTAGCGGGAGTTCAGAGACCCAGTACTTC.

This clonotype was seen ten or more times. This chain joins TRBV5-1 and TRBJ2-7, with 10 positions matching TRBD1. The CDR3 sequence is 17 residues long. The germline CDR1 and CDR2 sequences are SGHRS and YFSETQ. The V segment lost 4 bases and the J segment 4 bases; nucleotides outside the gene matches: 14. CDR3 loop: CASSTNPSGTGVYEQYF. CDR3 DNA: TGCGCCAGCAGCACGAACCCCTCGGGGACAGGGGTTTACGAGCAGTACTTC. Together with reference TRBV5-1 and TRBJ2-7, the CDR3 gives the full variable domain: KAGVTQTPRYLIKTRGQQVTLSCSPISGHRSVSWYQQTPGQGLQFLFEYFSETQRNKGNFPGRFSGRQFSNSRSEMNVSTLELGDSALYLCASSTNPSGTGVYEQYFGPGTRLTVT.

This clonotype was observed at least ten times. The CDR3 nucleotides are TGTGCCAGCAGTACAGGCTATAGCAATCAGCCCCAGCATTTT. It specifies CASSTGYSNQPQHF. The chain carries TRBV6-1 and TRBJ1-5; D is possibly TRBD1 (5 bases). The CDR3 length is 14 residues. V lost 5 bases to trimming and J lost 0 bases, with 8 bases between them. Germline V gives CDR1 MNHNS, CDR2 SASEGT.